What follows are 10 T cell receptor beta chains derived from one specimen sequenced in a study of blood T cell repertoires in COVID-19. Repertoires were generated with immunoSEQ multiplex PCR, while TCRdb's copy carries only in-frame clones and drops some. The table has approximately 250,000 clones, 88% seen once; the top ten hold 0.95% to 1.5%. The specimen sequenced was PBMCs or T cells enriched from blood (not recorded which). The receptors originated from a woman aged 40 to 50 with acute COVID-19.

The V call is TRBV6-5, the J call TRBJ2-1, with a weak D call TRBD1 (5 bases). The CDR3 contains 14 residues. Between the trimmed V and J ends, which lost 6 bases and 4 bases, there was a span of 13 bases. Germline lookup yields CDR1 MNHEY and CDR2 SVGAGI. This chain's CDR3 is CASSRQTLYNEQFF. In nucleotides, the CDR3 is TGTGCCAGCAGCAGACAGACACTATACAATGAGCAGTTCTTC.

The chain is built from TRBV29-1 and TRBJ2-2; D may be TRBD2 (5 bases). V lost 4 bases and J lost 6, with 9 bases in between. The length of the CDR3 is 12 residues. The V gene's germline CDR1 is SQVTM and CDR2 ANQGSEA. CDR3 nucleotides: TGCAGCGTTGGACTAACCGCCGGGGAGCTGTTTTTT. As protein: CSVGLTAGELFF.

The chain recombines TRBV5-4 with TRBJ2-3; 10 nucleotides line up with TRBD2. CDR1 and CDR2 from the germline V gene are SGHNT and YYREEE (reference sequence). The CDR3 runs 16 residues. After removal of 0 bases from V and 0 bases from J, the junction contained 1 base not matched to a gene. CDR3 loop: CASSLELAGSTDTQYF. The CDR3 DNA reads TGTGCCAGCAGCTTGGAACTAGCGGGAAGCACAGATACGCAGTATTTT.

CDR3 sequence (DNA): TGTGCCAGCAGCTTAGATAGGGGATCCGGAAACACCATATATTTT. Translation: CASSLDRGSGNTIYF. The genes are TRBV7-9 and TRBJ1-3, with a weak D call TRBD1 (5 bases). Trimming pared 1 base from V and 4 bases from J, leaving 11 bases between. The germline gives CDR1 SEHNR, CDR2 FQNEAQ (reference sequence). CDR3 length: 15 residues.

In DNA, the CDR3 is TGTGCCAGCAGCCCCCCCCGCGCATCGGGGGGAAGAAACACTGAAGCTTTCTTT. Translation gives CASSPPRASGGRNTEAFF. The V call is TRBV7-9, the J call TRBJ1-1, with D perhaps TRBD1 (5 bases). V gave up 5 bases and J gave up 2 bases, with 24 bases separating them. Germline CDR1 and CDR2: SEHNR and FQNEAQ (reference sequence). This CDR3 comprises 18 residues.

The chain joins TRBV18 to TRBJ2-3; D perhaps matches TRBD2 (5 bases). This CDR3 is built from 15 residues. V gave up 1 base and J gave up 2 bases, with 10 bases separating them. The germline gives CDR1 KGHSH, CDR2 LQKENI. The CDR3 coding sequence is TGTGCCAGCTCACCACTAGGAGGCACCACAGATACGCAGTATTTT. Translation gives CASSPLGGTTDTQYF. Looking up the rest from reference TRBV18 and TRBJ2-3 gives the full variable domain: NAGVMQNPRHLVRRRGQEARLRCSPMKGHSHVYWYRQLPEEGLKFMVYLQKENIIDESGMPKERFSAEFPKEGPSILRIQQVVRGDSAAYFCASSPLGGTTDTQYFGPGTRLTVL.

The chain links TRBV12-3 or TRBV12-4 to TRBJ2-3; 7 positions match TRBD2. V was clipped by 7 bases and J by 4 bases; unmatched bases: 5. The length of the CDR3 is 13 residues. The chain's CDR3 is CASTLGGADTQYF. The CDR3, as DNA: TGTGCCAGCACCTTGGGGGGGGCAGATACGCAGTATTTT.

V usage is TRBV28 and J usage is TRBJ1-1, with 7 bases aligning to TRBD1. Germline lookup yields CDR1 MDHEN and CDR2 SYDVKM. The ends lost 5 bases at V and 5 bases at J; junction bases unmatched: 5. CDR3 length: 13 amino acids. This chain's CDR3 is CASSRQGRTEAFF. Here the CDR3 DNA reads TGTGCCAGCAGTCGACAGGGCCGTACTGAAGCTTTCTTT.

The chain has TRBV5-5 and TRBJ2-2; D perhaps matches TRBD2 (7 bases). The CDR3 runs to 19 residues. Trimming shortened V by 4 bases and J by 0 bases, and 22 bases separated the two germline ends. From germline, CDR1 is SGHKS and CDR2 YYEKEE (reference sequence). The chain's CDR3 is CASSRGLVGGLANTGELFF. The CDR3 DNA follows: TGTGCCAGCAGCCGAGGCCTCGTGGGGGGGCTAGCGAACACCGGGGAGCTGTTTTTT.

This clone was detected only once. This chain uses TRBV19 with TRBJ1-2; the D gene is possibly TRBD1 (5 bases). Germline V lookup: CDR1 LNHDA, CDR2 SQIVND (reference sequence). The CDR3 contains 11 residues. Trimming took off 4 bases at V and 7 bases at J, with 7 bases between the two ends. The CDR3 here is CASSTGPGYTF. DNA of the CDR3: TGTGCCAGTAGTACAGGGCCTGGCTACACCTTC.